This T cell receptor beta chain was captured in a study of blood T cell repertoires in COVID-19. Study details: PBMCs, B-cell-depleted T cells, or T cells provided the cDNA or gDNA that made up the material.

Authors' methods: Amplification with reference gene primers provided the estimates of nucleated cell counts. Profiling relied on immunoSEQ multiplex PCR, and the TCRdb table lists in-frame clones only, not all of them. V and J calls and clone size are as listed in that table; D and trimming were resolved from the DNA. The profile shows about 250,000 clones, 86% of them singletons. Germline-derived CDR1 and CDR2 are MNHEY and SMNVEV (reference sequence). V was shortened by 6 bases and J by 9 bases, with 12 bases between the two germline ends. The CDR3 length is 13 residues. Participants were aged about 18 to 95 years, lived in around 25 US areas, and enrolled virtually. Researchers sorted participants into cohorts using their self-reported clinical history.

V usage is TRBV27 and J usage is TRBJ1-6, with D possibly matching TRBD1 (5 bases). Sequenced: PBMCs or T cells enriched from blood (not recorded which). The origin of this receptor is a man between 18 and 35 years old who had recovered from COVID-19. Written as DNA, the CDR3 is TGTGCCAGCAGCGGGGGACGGGTTTCACCCCTCCACTTT. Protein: CASSGGRVSPLHF.